The 27 T cell receptor beta chains below all came from one sample that was sequenced in a study of graft-versus-host responses after intestinal transplantation. No antigen has been identified for these receptors. The method was immunoSEQ multiplex PCR; TCRdb's version includes in-frame clones alone and lacks a portion of them. The sample lists some 87,000 clones; over 85% were seen once. This material consisted of unstimulated CD8+ T cells sorted from spleen or lymph node cells, taken before transplant. These TCRs come from a human donor who was the organ donor for an intestinal transplant.

The CDR3 DNA follows: TGTGCCAGCAGCGCTGGCGGGTGGGGAGCCACTGAAGCTTTCTTT. This translates into CASSAGGWGATEAFF. This chain uses TRBV7-6 with TRBJ1-1; D unresolved. There are 15 residues in the CDR3. CDR1 and CDR2 (germline): SGHVS, FNYEAQ. The V gene lost 5 bases and the J gene lost 4 bases, with 17 bases spanning the gap.

The CDR3 bases are TGTGCCAGCAGTCCATGGGGCATTCAGCCCCAGCATTTT. This sequence encodes CASSPWGIQPQHF. The chain is built from TRBV28 and TRBJ1-5, with D perhaps matching TRBD1 (5 bases). Germline lookup yields CDR1 MDHEN and CDR2 SYDVKM. V was shortened by 5 bases and J by 6 bases, with 11 bases between the two germline ends. The length of the CDR3 is 13 residues.

This clone appeared a few times. The chain has TRBV27 and TRBJ2-7, with D possibly matching TRBD1 (5 bases). V shed 3 bases and J shed 7 bases, with 16 bases lying between them. CDR1 and CDR2 from the germline V gene are MNHEY and SMNVEV (reference sequence). The CDR3 runs to 14 residues. CDR3 protein: CASSLAGHYDEQYF. The DNA of the CDR3 is TGTGCCAGCAGTTTGGCAGGACACTACGATGAGCAGTACTTC.

The gene calls are TRBV7-3 and TRBJ2-3; D gene uncertain. V was pared by 3 bases and J by 2 bases, with 6 bases between. CDR1 is SGHTA and CDR2 is FQGTGA in the germline V gene. This CDR3 contains 13 residues. In DNA form, the CDR3 reads TGTGCCAGCAGCTTCCTAATCACAGATACGCAGTATTTT. This translates into CASSFLITDTQYF.

V and J are TRBV7-9 and TRBJ1-4; 8 bases agree with TRBD1. There are 15 residues in the CDR3. Germline-derived CDR1 and CDR2 are SEHNR and FQNEAQ (reference sequence). With 5 bases clipped from V and 7 bases from J, the junction kept 9 bases outside the gene matches. The CDR3 coding sequence is TGTGCCAGCAGCAACCTCAGGGGGCGGTCTGAAAAACTGTTTTTT. Its translation: CASSNLRGRSEKLFF.

V usage is TRBV28 and J usage is TRBJ2-2; 7 bases match TRBD1. CDR1 MDHEN and CDR2 SYDVKM come from the germline V gene. V was pared by 8 bases and J by 7 bases, with 7 bases of the junction left unmatched. The CDR3 totals 13 residues. The CDR3: CASGVQGRGELFF. Here the CDR3 DNA reads TGTGCCAGCGGAGTACAGGGGCGCGGGGAGCTGTTTTTT. Using reference TRBV28 and TRBJ2-2 for the parts outside the CDR3, the full variable domain is DVKVTQSSRYLVKRTGEKVFLECVQDMDHENMFWYRQDPGLGLRLIYFSYDVKMKEKGDIPEGYSVSREKKERFSLILESASTNQTSMYLCASGVQGRGELFFGEGSRLTVL.

The CDR3 nucleotides are TGTGCCAGCAGGCCTTCAGGGTTGGGAGAGACCCAGTACTTC. Translating gives CASRPSGLGETQYF. The chain is built from TRBV2 and TRBJ2-5, with D maybe TRBD1 (5 bases). The CDR3 totals 14 residues. Germline CDR1 SNHLY, CDR2 FYNNEI. Trimming took off 6 bases at V and 4 bases at J, with 15 bases between the two ends.

Written as DNA, the CDR3 is TGTGCCAGCGAGCCCGGGACAGGGAGAAACGAGCAGTACTTC. It translates to CASEPGTGRNEQYF. J is TRBJ2-7 and V is TRBV7-2; 9 bases fit TRBD1. The CDR3 length is 14 residues. The V gene's germline CDR1 is SGHTA and CDR2 FQGNSA. Trimming cost V 8 bases and J 5 bases; bases outside gene matches: 10. Full variable domain (rest looked up from reference TRBV7-2 and TRBJ2-7): GAGVSQSPSNKVTEKGKDVELRCDPISGHTALYWYRQSLGQGLEFLIYFQGNSAPDKSGLPSDRFSAERTGGSVSTLTIQRTQQEDSAVYLCASEPGTGRNEQYFGPGTRLTVT.

The chain links TRBV7-9 to TRBJ1-5; no reliable D call. V lost 5 bases, J lost 7 bases, and 18 bases lay in between. CDR1 is SEHNR, CDR2 FQNEAQ, per germline (reference sequence). This CDR3 spans 15 amino acids. CDR3 sequence reads: CASSRAEGLAQPQHF. As DNA, the CDR3 is TGTGCCAGCAGCCGGGCGGAGGGCTTAGCCCAGCCCCAGCATTTT.

The chain is built from TRBV7-9 and TRBJ1-2; TRBD1 agrees at 7 bases. The CDR3 extends over 14 amino acids. The junction had 6 bases not matched to a gene; V was cut back by 5 bases and J by 3 bases. Germline CDR1 reads SEHNR; CDR2 reads FQNEAQ (reference sequence). CDR3 DNA sequence: TGTGCCAGCAGCCACAGGGGAAATTACTATGGCTACACCTTC. It yields the protein CASSHRGNYYGYTF.

The genes are TRBV29-1 and TRBJ2-4, with D possibly matching TRBD2 (5 bases). V gave up 4 bases and J gave up 4 bases, with 8 bases separating them. This CDR3 has 12 residues. Germline-derived CDR1 and CDR2 are SQVTM and ANQGSEA. The CDR3 DNA reads TGCAGCGTTGTGGGCGGGAAAAACATTCAGTACTTC. Amino acids: CSVVGGKNIQYF.

The chain recombines TRBV6-6 with TRBJ1-4; 7 nucleotides match TRBD1. In germline, CDR1 is MNHNY, CDR2 SVGAGI (reference sequence). V lost 6 bases, J lost 0 bases, and 7 bases stayed unmatched. CDR3 length equals 16 residues. As DNA, the CDR3 is TGTGCCAGCAGCCGAGGACAGGCGGCAACTAATGAAAAACTGTTTTTT. As protein: CASSRGQAATNEKLFF.

This clone has more than one count but fewer than ten. The chain combines TRBV7-3 with TRBJ2-2; 7 bases fit TRBD2. Trimming took 3 bases from V and 6 from J; bases not matched to a gene: 1. Germline V gives CDR1 SGHTA, CDR2 FQGTGA. The CDR3 extends over 13 amino acids. For the CDR3, the DNA is TGTGCCAGCAGCTTTGGACTAGCCGGGGAGCTGTTTTTT. This encodes CASSFGLAGELFF.

This chain connects TRBV7-8 to TRBJ2-7; possible D gene TRBD1, 5 bases. V was trimmed by 3 bases and J by 3 bases, leaving 18 bases between them. The CDR3 runs to 16 residues. Looked up from germline, CDR1 is SGHVS and CDR2 is FQNEAQ. CDR3 coding DNA: TGTGCCAGCAGCTTTTTCTCAGGGCGATTCCTCTACGAGCAGTACTTC. This gives the protein CASSFFSGRFLYEQYF.

This chain links TRBV27 with TRBJ2-3; D might be TRBD1 (7 bases). Germline values: CDR1 MNHEY, CDR2 SMNVEV (reference sequence). The CDR3 spans 17 residues. V was cut by 4 bases and J by 5 bases, with 22 bases left in between. The DNA of the CDR3 is TGTGCCAGCAGTTCAGGAGGGCCACCCCAGGGGGGAGATACGCAGTATTTT. Translating gives CASSSGGPPQGGDTQYF.

The J gene is TRBJ2-7, the V gene TRBV29-1, with 8 bases matching TRBD2. This CDR3 has 15 amino acids. Per the germline V gene, CDR1 is SQVTM and CDR2 is ANQGSEA. J gave up 3 bases and V 0 bases, and 7 bases lay outside the gene matches. Here the CDR3 DNA reads TGCAGCGTTGAAGATCAGGCGGGAGGAAGCTACGAGCAGTACTTC. Amino acids: CSVEDQAGGSYEQYF.

This chain links TRBV7-9 with TRBJ1-1, with 10 bases lining up with TRBD1. This CDR3 has 17 amino acids. Germline assignment: CDR1 SEHNR and CDR2 FQNEAQ (reference sequence). Unmatched junction bases numbered 13, after V lost 4 bases and J lost 5 bases. DNA of the CDR3: TGTGCCAGCAGCTCGGGACAGGGGACCCCGGGGGATACTGAAGCTTTCTTT. Encoded protein: CASSSGQGTPGDTEAFF.

This clone was observed once. This rearrangement joins TRBV5-1 to TRBJ2-7; 8 nucleotides match TRBD2. This CDR3 is built from 15 residues. Germline V lookup: CDR1 SGHRS, CDR2 YFSETQ. V lost 4 bases, J lost 6 bases, and 12 bases stayed unmatched. The CDR3 nucleotides are TGCGCCAGCAGCAAGGAATTTAGCGGGGTCCCCGAGCAGTACTTC. This gives the protein CASSKEFSGVPEQYF.

The chain has TRBV28 and TRBJ2-7, with 11 nucleotides matching TRBD2. The junction had 7 bases not matched to a gene; V was cut back by 2 bases and J by 4 bases. The germline V gene encodes CDR1 MDHEN and CDR2 SYDVKM. CDR3 length: 16 amino acids. Here the CDR3 DNA reads TGTGCCAGCAGTTTAGACCGACTAGCGGGAACGTACGAGCAGTACTTC. This gives the protein CASSLDRLAGTYEQYF.

The V and J genes are TRBV6-4 and TRBJ2-7, with TRBD2 matching over 7 bases. Germline CDR1 MRHNA, CDR2 SNTAGT. The CDR3 totals 15 residues. V shed 0 bases, J shed 5 bases, and the junction held 7 bases outside the gene matches. CDR3 in DNA: TGTGCCAGCAGTGACTCGCCGGGAGGAGTTCACGAGCAGTACTTC. Its translation is CASSDSPGGVHEQYF.

The chain uses TRBV6-5 and TRBJ1-1; 9 bases map to TRBD1. Germline V CDR1 and CDR2: MNHEY, SVGAGI. This CDR3 is 14 amino acids long. V lost 6 bases, J lost 3 bases, and 5 bases stayed unmatched. The CDR3 nucleotides read TGTGCCAGCAGCCGACAGGGGGGATACACTGAAGCTTTCTTT. Its translation: CASSRQGGYTEAFF.

The J gene is TRBJ2-1, the V gene TRBV29-1, with 7 bases lining up with TRBD1. V lost 4 bases to trimming and J lost 10 bases; unmatched junction nucleotides: 1. The CDR3 is 10 residues long. Germline V gene sequence: CDR1 SQVTM, CDR2 ANQGSEA. The CDR3 here is CSVGDREQFF. The CDR3 DNA follows: TGCAGCGTTGGGGACAGAGAGCAGTTCTTC.

This chain connects TRBV7-9 to TRBJ2-1; D is perhaps TRBD2 (5 bases). Trimming took 5 bases from V and 5 from J, leaving 13 bases between them. Germline loops: CDR1 SEHNR, CDR2 FQNEAQ (reference sequence). The CDR3 is 14 amino acids. CDR3 sequence (DNA): TGTGCCAGCAGCGTAGGAGGCGAGAACAATGAGCAGTTCTTC. This gives the protein CASSVGGENNEQFF.

This rearrangement joins TRBV19 to TRBJ1-1, with a weak D call TRBD1 (5 bases). The germline V gene encodes CDR1 LNHDA and CDR2 SQIVND (reference sequence). The CDR3 is 13 residues long. Trimming removed 3 bases from V and 3 bases from J, with 8 bases in between. The CDR3 loop reads CASSIGGDTEAFF. In DNA form, the CDR3 reads TGTGCCAGTAGTATTGGGGGGGACACTGAAGCTTTCTTT.

The chain recombines TRBV5-1 with TRBJ2-1; 9 bases are shared with TRBD2. This CDR3 is 15 amino acids long. Germline V CDR1 and CDR2: SGHRS, YFSETQ. With 2 bases clipped from V and 5 bases from J, the junction kept 5 bases outside the gene matches. CDR3 DNA sequence: TGCGCCAGCAGCTTTAGCGGGAGTAAGAACAATGAGCAGTTCTTC. This codes for CASSFSGSKNNEQFF. Full variable domain (remainder filled in from reference TRBV5-1 and TRBJ2-1): KAGVTQTPRYLIKTRGQQVTLSCSPISGHRSVSWYQQTPGQGLQFLFEYFSETQRNKGNFPGRFSGRQFSNSRSEMNVSTLELGDSALYLCASSFSGSKNNEQFFGPGTRLTVL.

This rearrangement joins TRBV29-1 to TRBJ2-1, with 11 positions matching TRBD2. CDR1 is SQVTM and CDR2 is ANQGSEA in the germline V gene. The CDR3 runs 15 residues. V trimming: 3 bases; J trimming: 4 bases; junction bases outside the gene matches: 5. Here the CDR3 reads CSVEGTSGYYNEQFF. CDR3 DNA: TGCAGCGTTGAGGGGACTAGCGGTTATTACAATGAGCAGTTCTTC.

The chain has TRBV19 and TRBJ2-5, with D possibly TRBD2 on 5 matching bases. Germline values: CDR1 LNHDA, CDR2 SQIVND (reference sequence). The V end was cut by 4 bases, the J end by 3 bases, with 15 bases between. CDR3 length equals 15 residues. The CDR3, as DNA: TGTGCCAGTAGTACCCTATGGAGGTCGGAAGAGACCCAGTACTTC. It codes for CASSTLWRSEETQYF.